A selection of T cell receptor beta chains follows, all from one sample in a study of blood T cell repertoires in COVID-19. TCRdb's copy holds only in-frame clones and misses some; the assay was immunoSEQ multiplex PCR. The sample comprises nearly 350,000 clones, 75% to 90% of which are singletons, and about 6.9% rests with the top ten. The specimen sequenced was peripheral blood. The receptors were sampled from a woman in her forties or fifties with COVID-19, enrolled during active disease. Each CDR3 is given with its conserved first and last residue. The D gene is left open where the match is weak. Where a row states a size, it is once, few, many or the class of an expanded clone; other rows omit it.

length	V	J	D	size	DNA	CDR3
15	TRBV19	TRBJ2-2	NA	NA	TGTGCCAGTAGTACAGGACCGGGAAAGTCCGGGGAGCTGTTTTTT	CASSTGPGKSGELFF
17	TRBV5-1	TRBJ2-5	TRBD2	NA	TGCGCCAGCAGCTCAAGGCCCCCAGCGGGAACAGAAGAGACCCAGTACTTC	CASSSRPPAGTEETQYF
15	TRBV7-3	TRBJ2-1	TRBD1	NA	TGTGCCAGCAGCTCGTACAGGGGCCGCTACAATGAGCAGTTCTTC	CASSSYRGRYNEQFF
15	TRBV24-1	TRBJ2-7	TRBD1	NA	TGTGCCACCAGTGACTCCGGGACAGGAGCCTACGAGCAGTACTTC	CATSDSGTGAYEQYF
16	TRBV5-1	TRBJ2-3	NA	NA	TGCGCCAGCAGCTTGGGCCGGGAGACTTCCGCAGATACGCAGTATTTT	CASSLGRETSADTQYF
13	TRBV30	TRBJ2-5	TRBD1	NA	TGTGCCTGGGCCGGACAGGCGCAAGAGACCCAGTACTTC	CAWAGQAQETQYF
16	TRBV7-9	TRBJ1-5	TRBD1	NA	TGTGCCAGCAGCTCTGGGGACAGGGGGTTGAATCAGCCCCAGCATTTT	CASSSGDRGLNQPQHF
15	TRBV5-1	TRBJ2-1	NA	NA	TGCGCCAGCAGCCACCTACTAGGGACCTACAATGAGCAGTTCTTC	CASSHLLGTYNEQFF
14	TRBV19	TRBJ1-1	NA	once	TGTGCCAGTAGTAAGCTGGGCCAGAACACTGAAGCTTTCTTT	CASSKLGQNTEAFF
16	TRBV15	TRBJ2-3	TRBD2	NA	TGTGCCACCAGCGTCGGGGCTAGCGGGACCACAGATACGCAGTATTTT	CATSVGASGTTDTQYF
15	TRBV4-2	TRBJ2-5	NA	NA	TGTGCCAGCAGCCAAGATGTGGCCAGCCAAGAGACCCAGTACTTC	CASSQDVASQETQYF
15	TRBV10-2	TRBJ1-1	NA	few	TGCGCCAGCAGTGAGGGCCATCTCATGAACACTGAAGCTTTCTTT	CASSEGHLMNTEAFF
15	TRBV27	TRBJ1-1	TRBD1	NA	TGTGCCAGCAGTTCCTCCGGGACAGGGATACCTGAAGCTTTCTTT	CASSSSGTGIPEAFF
15	TRBV2	TRBJ2-1	TRBD1	NA	TGTGCCAGCAGCTACGACAGGGCGGTTGCCAATGAGCAGTTCTTC	CASSYDRAVANEQFF
17	TRBV28	TRBJ2-1	TRBD2	once	TGTGCCAGCAGTTTTAGGACTAGCGGGATTTCGTACAATGAGCAGTTCTTC	CASSFRTSGISYNEQFF
22	TRBV7-8	TRBJ2-2	TRBD2	NA	TGTGCCAGCAGCTCGGACAAGCGGGAGGGCGAGTGGGCAACCTCAAACACCGGGGAGCTGTTTTTT	CASSSDKREGEWATSNTGELFF
12	TRBV12-3/TRBV12-4	TRBJ2-7	TRBD1	NA	TGTGCCAGCAGTGGACAGGGTCTGGAGCAGTACTTC	CASSGQGLEQYF
13	TRBV30	TRBJ2-5	NA	NA	TGTGCCTGGAGTGTACGGTTTGGAGGGACCCAGTACTTC	CAWSVRFGGTQYF
15	TRBV7-2	TRBJ2-7	NA	NA	TGTGCCAGCAGCACCTTGCTGGGCCCAAGTTCCGAGCAGTACTTC	CASSTLLGPSSEQYF
16	TRBV5-6	TRBJ1-3	NA	NA	TGTGCCAGCAGCATCCTCTCGGGAACTCGCGGAAACACCATATATTTT	CASSILSGTRGNTIYF
16	TRBV19	TRBJ2-5	NA	NA	TGTGCCAGTAGTAGTCCCCCCACACGCAACCAAGAGACCCAGTACTTC	CASSSPPTRNQETQYF
14	TRBV6-5	TRBJ1-1	NA	NA	TGTGCCAGCAGATCAGGGTATCGGAACACTGAAGCTTTCTTT	CASRSGYRNTEAFF
14	TRBV18	TRBJ1-2	NA	once	TGTGCCAGCTCACCATTGGACAGTAACTATGGCTACACCTTC	CASSPLDSNYGYTF
14	TRBV7-9	TRBJ2-5	TRBD2	NA	TGTGCCAGCAGCCTCGCGGGAGGGGTAGAGACCCAGTACTTC	CASSLAGGVETQYF
18	TRBV14	TRBJ2-3	NA	NA	TGTGCCAGCAGCAAAAGCCGGTCCGCTACAGCTAGCACAGATACGCAGTATTTT	CASSKSRSATASTDTQYF
15	TRBV19	TRBJ2-7	TRBD2	NA	TGTGCCAGTACCTACGGGACTAGCGGCCGCTACGAGCAGTACTTC	CASTYGTSGRYEQYF
15	TRBV19	TRBJ1-1	TRBD1	NA	TGTGCCAGTAGTGTTGCCGGGACAGGTGGGACTGAAGCTTTCTTT	CASSVAGTGGTEAFF
14	TRBV6-5	TRBJ2-7	TRBD2	NA	TGTGCCAGCAGTTTGGCGGGAGGGCTTCTCGAGCAGTACTTC	CASSLAGGLLEQYF
15	TRBV5-1	TRBJ1-1	NA	NA	TGCGCCAGCAGCCCCTGGGGGGGGTCGGACACTGAAGCTTTCTTT	CASSPWGGSDTEAFF
15	TRBV5-4	TRBJ2-7	NA	NA	TGTGCCAGCAGCTTTATGTCGGGAGAGTCCTACGAGCAGTACTTC	CASSFMSGESYEQYF
15	TRBV7-8	TRBJ2-2	TRBD1	NA	TGTGCCAGCAGCTCCCGGGACAGGGTCACCGGGGAGCTGTTTTTT	CASSSRDRVTGELFF
16	TRBV21-1	TRBJ1-1	NA	few	TGTGCCAGCAGCAAAGAGGACAGGGTTTCGAACACTGAAGCTTTCTTT	CASSKEDRVSNTEAFF
15	TRBV6-5	TRBJ2-1	NA	NA	TGTGCCAGCAGCCCACCTAGCGGAGGGGGCAATGAGCAGTTCTTC	CASSPPSGGGNEQFF
14	TRBV7-9	TRBJ1-2	TRBD1	NA	TGTGCCAGCAGAACGTCCGGGACAGTCTATGGCTACACCTTC	CASRTSGTVYGYTF
13	TRBV5-6	TRBJ1-2	NA	NA	TGTGCCAGCAGCTCACGGGCTAACTATGGCTACACCTTC	CASSSRANYGYTF
16	TRBV15	TRBJ1-3	TRBD1	NA	TGTGCCACCAGCAGACCTCCCGGGACAGGGGGCGGTGGCATATATTTT	CATSRPPGTGGGGIYF
15	TRBV7-9	TRBJ2-1	TRBD2	NA	TGTGCCAGCAGCTCCCGGCTAGCGGGCTACAATGAGCAGTTCTTC	CASSSRLAGYNEQFF
13	TRBV14	TRBJ1-2	TRBD1	NA	TGTGCCAGCAGCCCGGGACAGAACTATGGCTACACCTTC	CASSPGQNYGYTF
14	TRBV7-2	TRBJ1-2	NA	NA	TGTGCCAGCAGCTTAGATCGACAGTCGTCCGGCTACACCTTC	CASSLDRQSSGYTF
16	TRBV2	TRBJ2-3	TRBD2	NA	TGTGCCAGCAGGGGATCCGGGACTAAACGCACAGATACGCAGTATTTT	CASRGSGTKRTDTQYF
18	TRBV15	TRBJ1-2	TRBD1	NA	TGTGCCACCAGCACAAGACTGGGACAGAGTCGCGCTGGGTATGGCTACACCTTC	CATSTRLGQSRAGYGYTF
18	TRBV27	TRBJ1-1	NA	NA	TGTGCCAGCAGAGGACCTTTTGGGGGCGCATCCGCGAACACTGAAGCTTTCTTT	CASRGPFGGASANTEAFF
15	TRBV30	TRBJ1-6	NA	once	TGTGCCTGGGGGACTCGACAGTCCAGAAGCTCACCCCTCCACTTT	CAWGTRQSRSSPLHF
14	TRBV5-8	TRBJ1-3	NA	NA	TGTGCCAGCAGCTTGTGGTCCGAGGGGGACACCATATATTTT	CASSLWSEGDTIYF
14	TRBV6-6	TRBJ2-1	NA	NA	TGTGCCAGCAGTTTTGGCTCGTCCTACAATGAGCAGTTCTTC	CASSFGSSYNEQFF
12	TRBV7-9	TRBJ1-1	NA	NA	TGTGCCAGCAGCCTATGGGCTACTGAAGCTTTCTTT	CASSLWATEAFF
18	TRBV19	TRBJ2-3	TRBD2	NA	TGTGCCAGTAGTACCGGGACTAGCGGGAGGGCCAGACAAGATACGCAGTATTTT	CASSTGTSGRARQDTQYF
14	TRBV5-4	TRBJ2-5	TRBD1	NA	TGTGCCAGCAGCTTTGGACAGGGCAGAGAGACCCAGTACTTC	CASSFGQGRETQYF
14	TRBV15	TRBJ2-7	TRBD2	NA	TGTGCCACCAGCAGTCGGACTAGCGGGATCGAGCAGTACTTC	CATSSRTSGIEQYF
12	TRBV6-5	TRBJ1-1	NA	NA	TGTGCCAGCAGTCGACAGAACACTGAAGCTTTCTTT	CASSRQNTEAFF
14	TRBV6-1	TRBJ2-5	TRBD2	NA	TGTGCCAGCAGTGAGGGACTAGCGGAAGAGACCCAGTACTTC	CASSEGLAEETQYF
14	TRBV19	TRBJ1-3	NA	NA	TGTGCCAGTAGTGCAGGGACAACAGGAAACACCATATATTTT	CASSAGTTGNTIYF
14	TRBV7-2	TRBJ1-6	NA	NA	TGTGCCAGCAGGCTTGGGGGGGAGGGTTCACCCCTCCACTTT	CASRLGGEGSPLHF
15	TRBV27	TRBJ2-7	TRBD2	few	TGTGCCAGCAGTCCGGGGACTAGCGGTGCCTCCAAGCAGTACTTC	CASSPGTSGASKQYF
14	TRBV6-5	TRBJ1-2	NA	NA	TGTGCCAGCAGTTCCGGGACTCAGGCTGGTGGCTACACCTTC	CASSSGTQAGGYTF
13	TRBV6-5	TRBJ2-2	NA	NA	TGTGCCAGCAGTTACCGGGTCACCGGGGAGCTGTTTTTT	CASSYRVTGELFF
13	TRBV29-1	TRBJ1-1	NA	NA	TGCAGCGTTTCTAGTCAAATGAACACTGAAGCTTTCTTT	CSVSSQMNTEAFF
16	TRBV7-2	TRBJ1-6	NA	NA	TGTGCCAGCAGCTTATCCCGCACCTATTATAATTCACCCCTCCACTTT	CASSLSRTYYNSPLHF
19	TRBV27	TRBJ1-6	NA	NA	TGTGCCAGCAGTCCGATCGGGGGGCGCGGAGGGCTCGGAAATTCACCCCTCCACTTT	CASSPIGGRGGLGNSPLHF